This T cell receptor (beta chain) was profiled in a study of cytomegalovirus exposure and HLA in healthy donors. In regard to this clone: Its antigen remains unknown.

The study's findings and limits: A later analysis showed HLA-associated TCR beta chains outstripping equally common others in clonal expansion. Later analysis demonstrated an association between a missense DCLRE1C variant and TCR beta V- and J-gene trimming.

With 6 bases removed from V and 10 bases from J, the gap between germline ends came to 18 bases. Germline loops: CDR1 MDHEN, CDR2 SYDVKM. The CDR3 runs to 13 residues. PCR involved 60 Vbeta and 13 Jbeta primers. Method: immunoSEQ multiplex PCR; TCRdb's copy keeps in-frame clones and lacks some. Of 150,000 or so clones in the sample, 65% to 85% were seen once. The rearrangement uses TRBV28 and TRBJ2-5; weak D call: TRBD2 (6 bases). The sample consisted of PBMCs. The sequence was collected from a male donor in good health and CMV-seropositive. CDR3 DNA sequence: TGTGCCAGCAGGGGCCCGGGAGAAGCTTACCAGTACTTC. Amino acids: CASRGPGEAYQYF.